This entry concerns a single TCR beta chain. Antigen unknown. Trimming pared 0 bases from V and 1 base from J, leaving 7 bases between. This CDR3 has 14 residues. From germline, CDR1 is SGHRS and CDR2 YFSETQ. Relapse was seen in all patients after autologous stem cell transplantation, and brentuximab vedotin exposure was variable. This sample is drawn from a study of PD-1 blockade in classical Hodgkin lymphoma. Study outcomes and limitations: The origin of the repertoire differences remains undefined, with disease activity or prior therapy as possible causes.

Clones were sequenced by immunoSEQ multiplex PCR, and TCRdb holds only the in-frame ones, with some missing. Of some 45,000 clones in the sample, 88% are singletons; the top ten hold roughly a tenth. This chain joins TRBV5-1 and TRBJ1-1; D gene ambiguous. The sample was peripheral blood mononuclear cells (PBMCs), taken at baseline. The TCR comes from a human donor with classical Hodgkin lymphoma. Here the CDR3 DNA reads TGCGCCAGCAGCTTGGGGCAGAAGAACACTGAAGCTTTCTTT. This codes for CASSLGQKNTEAFF.